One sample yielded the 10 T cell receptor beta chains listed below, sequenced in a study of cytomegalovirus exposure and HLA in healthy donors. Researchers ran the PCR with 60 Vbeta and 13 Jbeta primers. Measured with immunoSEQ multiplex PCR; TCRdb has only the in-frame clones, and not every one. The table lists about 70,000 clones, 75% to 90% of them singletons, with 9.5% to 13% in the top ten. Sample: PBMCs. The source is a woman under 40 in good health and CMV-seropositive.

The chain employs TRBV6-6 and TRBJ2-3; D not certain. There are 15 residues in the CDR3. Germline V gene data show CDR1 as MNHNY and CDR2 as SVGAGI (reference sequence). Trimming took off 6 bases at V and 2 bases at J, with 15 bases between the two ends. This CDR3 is CASRPQKQFTDTQYF. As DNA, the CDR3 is TGTGCCAGCAGGCCCCAGAAACAATTCACAGATACGCAGTATTTT.

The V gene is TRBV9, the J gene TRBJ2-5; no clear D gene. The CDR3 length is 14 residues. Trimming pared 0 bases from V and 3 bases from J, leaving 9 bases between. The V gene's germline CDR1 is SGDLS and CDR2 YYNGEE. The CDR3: CASSVVGTEETQYF. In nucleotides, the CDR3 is TGTGCCAGCAGCGTAGTCGGTACTGAAGAGACCCAGTACTTC.

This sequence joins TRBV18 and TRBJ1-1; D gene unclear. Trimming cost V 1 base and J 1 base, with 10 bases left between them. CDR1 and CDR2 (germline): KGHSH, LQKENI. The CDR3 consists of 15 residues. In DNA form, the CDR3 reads TGTGCCAGCTCACCACTCCGGGAACCGAACACTGAAGCTTTCTTT. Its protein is CASSPLREPNTEAFF.

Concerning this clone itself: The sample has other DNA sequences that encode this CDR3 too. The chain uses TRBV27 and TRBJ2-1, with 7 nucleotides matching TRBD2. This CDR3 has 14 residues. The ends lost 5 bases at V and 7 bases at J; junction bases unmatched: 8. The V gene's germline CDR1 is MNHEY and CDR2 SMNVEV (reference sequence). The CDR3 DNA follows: TGTGCCAGCAGTAGGCGGGAGATTCGGAATGAGCAGTTCTTC. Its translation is CASSRREIRNEQFF.

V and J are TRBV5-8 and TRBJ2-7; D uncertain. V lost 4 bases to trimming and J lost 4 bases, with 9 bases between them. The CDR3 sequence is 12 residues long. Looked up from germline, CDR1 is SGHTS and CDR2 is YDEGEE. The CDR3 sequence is CASSPDLYEQYF. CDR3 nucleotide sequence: TGTGCCAGCAGCCCCGACTTGTACGAGCAGTACTTC.

The CDR3 nucleotides are TGCGCCAGCAGCTTGGGACGGGTGGACTATGGCTACACCTTC. The encoded protein is CASSLGRVDYGYTF. This sequence joins TRBV5-1 and TRBJ1-2; no clear D gene. V lost 0 bases, J lost 3 bases, and 9 bases lay in between. The CDR3 is made up of 14 amino acids. The germline CDR1 and CDR2 sequences are SGHRS and YFSETQ.

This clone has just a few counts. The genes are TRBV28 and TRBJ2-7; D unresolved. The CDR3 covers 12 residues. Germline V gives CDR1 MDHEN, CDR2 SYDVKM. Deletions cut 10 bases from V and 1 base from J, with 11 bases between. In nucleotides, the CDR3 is TGTGCCACCCAGTCTTCTTCCTACGAGCAGTACTTC. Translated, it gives CATQSSSYEQYF.

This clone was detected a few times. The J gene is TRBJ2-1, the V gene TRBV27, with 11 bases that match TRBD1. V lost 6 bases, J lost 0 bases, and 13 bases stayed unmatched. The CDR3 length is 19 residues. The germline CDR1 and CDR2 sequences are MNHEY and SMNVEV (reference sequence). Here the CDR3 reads CASSLRRDRGYSSYNEQFF. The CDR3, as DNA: TGTGCCAGCAGCCTTCGCCGGGACAGGGGGTACAGCTCCTACAATGAGCAGTTCTTC.

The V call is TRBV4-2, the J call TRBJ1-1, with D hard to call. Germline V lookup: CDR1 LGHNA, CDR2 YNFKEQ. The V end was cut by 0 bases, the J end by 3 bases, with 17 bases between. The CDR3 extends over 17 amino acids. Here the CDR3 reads CASSQDLVISGDTEAFF. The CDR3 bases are TGTGCCAGCAGCCAAGATCTAGTGATCTCTGGAGACACTGAAGCTTTCTTT.

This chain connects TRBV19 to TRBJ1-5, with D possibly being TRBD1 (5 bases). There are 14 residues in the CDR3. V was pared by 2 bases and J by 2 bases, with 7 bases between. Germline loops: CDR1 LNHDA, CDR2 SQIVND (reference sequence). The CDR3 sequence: CASSIKGGNQPQHF. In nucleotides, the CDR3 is TGTGCCAGTAGTATAAAAGGGGGCAATCAGCCCCAGCATTTT.